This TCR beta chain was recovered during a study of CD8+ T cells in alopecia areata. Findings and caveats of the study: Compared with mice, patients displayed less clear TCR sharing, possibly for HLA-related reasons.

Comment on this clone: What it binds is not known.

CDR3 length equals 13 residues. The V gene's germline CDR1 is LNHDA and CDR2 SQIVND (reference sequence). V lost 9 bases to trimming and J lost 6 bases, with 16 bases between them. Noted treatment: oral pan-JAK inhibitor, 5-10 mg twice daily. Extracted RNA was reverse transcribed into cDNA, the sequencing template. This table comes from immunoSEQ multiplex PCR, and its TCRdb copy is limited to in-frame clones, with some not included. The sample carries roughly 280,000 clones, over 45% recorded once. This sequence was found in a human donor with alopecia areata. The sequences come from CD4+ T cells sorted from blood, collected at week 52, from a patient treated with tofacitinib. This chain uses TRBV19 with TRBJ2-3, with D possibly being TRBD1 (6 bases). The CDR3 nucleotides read TGTGCCAGCGGGACACATCCGTGGGATACGCAGTATTTT. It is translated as CASGTHPWDTQYF. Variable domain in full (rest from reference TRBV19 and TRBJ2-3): DGGITQSPKYLFRKEGQNVTLSCEQNLNHDAMYWYRQDPGQGLRLIYYSQIVNDFQKGDIAEGYSVSREKKESFPLTVTSAQKNPTAFYLCASGTHPWDTQYFGPGTRLTVL.